This T cell receptor beta chain is from a study of T cells in localized non-small cell lung cancer. Trimming removed 3 bases from V and 4 bases from J; junction bases left unmatched: 7. The CDR3 contains 17 residues. Germline V gives CDR1 SGHNT, CDR2 YYREEE (reference sequence). TCRdb keeps only in-frame clones here, not all; method: immunoSEQ multiplex PCR. The sample gives under 35,000 clones, around 90% of which show up once; 28% is in the top ten. General observations from the study: Uninvolved adjacent lung had more T cell clonality than any other tissue, topping tumor. Heterogeneity within the tumor remains possible, as just one region underwent sequencing.

Note on this clone: As yet, its antigen is unknown.

This rearrangement joins TRBV5-4 to TRBJ2-1; the match to TRBD2 covers 13 bases. The clonotype comes from a female donor older than 55 with stage I lung adenocarcinoma. The sample here was peripheral blood, taken before any cancer treatment. CDR3 sequence: CASSSKRLAGGYNEQFF. The CDR3 nucleotides read TGTGCCAGCAGCTCGAAGAGACTAGCGGGAGGTTACAATGAGCAGTTCTTC.